The clone carrying this T cell receptor (beta chain) was counted a single time. Germline V gene lookup returns CDR1 MGHDK and CDR2 SYGVNS. This CDR3 has 14 residues. Trimming took 8 bases from V and 11 from J, leaving 21 bases between them. The data are from a study of shared clonotypes between healthy human individuals. CD45RO-negative cells were positively selected for CCR7, leaving out terminally differentiated effector memory CD45RA+ cells. Healthy and HIV-negative, the adult donors had no recent acute infections or vaccinations. Each PCR replicate from the sorted subsets contained roughly 210 ng DNA, which is about 31,000 T cell genomes. The assay was immunoSEQ multiplex PCR, and TCRdb's table has in-frame clones only and misses some. The table includes about 2.1 million clones, over 85% detected once.

The chain joins TRBV25-1 to TRBJ2-2; perhaps TRBD1 as D (6 bases). Source material: naive CD8+ T cells from PBMCs. The TCR sequence derives from a young man in good health. Some clones in this sample may be carry-over from other donors' samples. The CDR3, as DNA: TGTGCCAGCGCAACAGGGTCTTATGCAGGAGAGCTGTTTTTT. It is translated as CASATGSYAGELFF.